These 2 T cell receptor beta chains were sequenced from one sample in a study of somatic mutations in cytotoxic T cells in rheumatoid arthritis. Assay: immunoSEQ multiplex PCR; the TCRdb copy retains only in-frame clones and omits some. The profile covers about 19,000 clones, with about nine tenths appearing a single time and over 12% taken by the ten largest. Input material: CD8+ T cells sorted from blood. Receptors were obtained from a man aged 35-49 years in good health.

The chain links TRBV11-2 to TRBJ2-7; D remains ambiguous. The CDR3 totals 15 residues. Germline assignment: CDR1 SGHAT and CDR2 FQNNGV. V lost 4 bases to trimming and J lost 0 bases, with 13 bases between them. Here the CDR3 DNA reads TGTGCCAGCAGCTCCATCCACCTGAGCTCCTACGAGCAGTACTTC. This encodes CASSSIHLSSYEQYF.

The V and J genes are TRBV11-2 and TRBJ2-7; 12 nucleotides agree with TRBD2. Per germline, CDR1 SGHAT and CDR2 FQNNGV. The length of the CDR3 is 17 residues. V was clipped by 5 bases and J by 5 bases; unmatched bases: 13. This CDR3 reads CASSDWEGTSGWNEQYF. CDR3 DNA: TGTGCCAGCAGCGACTGGGAAGGGACTAGCGGGTGGAACGAGCAGTACTTC.